The present T cell receptor (beta chain) was sequenced within a study of T cell responses to AZD1222 COVID-19 vaccine. TCRdb keeps only in-frame clones here, not all; method: immunoSEQ multiplex PCR. Of about 270,000 clones detected, 94% appear once; the ten largest clones hold 0.55%. Regarding the study as a whole: The CD4 TCRs associated with vaccination extended across spike and predominated at 160-218 and 743-854. White British ancestry dominated among donors, who included more females, and clonal diversity was possibly underestimated. Recipients of two AZD1222 doses showed rising Spike-specific TCR breadth and depth.

On this clone: The antigen remains unidentified.

The TCR was taken from an adult who received the AZD1222 COVID-19 vaccine. This specimen consisted of peripheral blood, obtained 28 days after the second AZD1222 dose.

CDR3 loop: CASSQDPFSPLHF. The CDR3 DNA reads TGTGCCAGCAGCCAAGATCCGTTTTCACCCCTCCACTTT. The rearrangement links TRBV3-1 (or the pseudogene TRBV3-2) to TRBJ1-6, with D hard to call. This CDR3 spans 13 amino acids. Germline V gene data show CDR1 as LGHDT and CDR2 as YNNKEL (reference sequence). Deletions cut 0 bases from V and 9 bases from J, with 6 bases between.